The rows below give T cell receptor beta chains drawn from one sample of a study of a mutant IDH1 vaccine in newly diagnosed glioma. TCRdb's copy holds only in-frame clones and misses some; the assay was immunoSEQ multiplex PCR. The repertoire consists of 50,000 to 70,000 clones, with 65% to 90% occurring once and the leading ten covering 3% to 3.5%. Antigens for these TCRs are unknown. Material: PBMCs, obtained from a glioma patient whose treatment included an IDH1 peptide vaccine. The source of these receptors is a woman younger than 35 with glioma. Some clones in this sample may be carry-over from other donors' samples. The CDR3 runs from the conserved cysteine through the conserved F or W. The order of the fields is D gene, J gene, clone size, V gene, CDR3 DNA, CDR3 protein. The D gene is left open where the match is weak. Size tells how often a clone was seen (once, few, many) or the class of an expanded clone, and some rows leave it out.

D: .
J: TRBJ2-1
size: .
V: TRBV5-1
DNA: TGCGCCAGCAGCTTGACGAGAGGAGCGGGCGGCGGCAACAATGAGCAGTTCTTC
CDR3: CASSLTRGAGGGNNEQFF

D: TRBD1
J: TRBJ1-2
size: .
V: TRBV29-1
DNA: TGCAGCATCCGGGACAGGGGAGGCTACTATGGCTACACCTTC
CDR3: CSIRDRGGYYGYTF

D: TRBD1
J: TRBJ1-1
size: few
V: TRBV30
DNA: TGTGCCTTGGAACAGGGGGCAAGTCGGACTGAAGCTTTCTTT
CDR3: CALEQGASRTEAFF

D: .
J: TRBJ2-5
size: .
V: TRBV15
DNA: TGTGCCACCAGCAGAGATAAAAACAGGGTGGAGACCCAGTACTTC
CDR3: CATSRDKNRVETQYF

D: .
J: TRBJ1-1
size: medium-sized
V: TRBV29-1
DNA: TGCAGCGTTGAAGGCGGGGCAAGGACTGAAGCTTTCTTT
CDR3: CSVEGGARTEAFF

D: TRBD1
J: TRBJ2-7
size: .
V: TRBV5-4
DNA: TGTGCCAGCAGCTTGACAGGGGAGAGCGAGCAGTACTTC
CDR3: CASSLTGESEQYF

D: TRBD1
J: TRBJ1-5
size: .
V: TRBV5-7
DNA: TGTGCCAGCAGCTTGCATTTCCGGACAGGCGTACCTGAAAATCAGCCCCAGCATTTT
CDR3: CASSLHFRTGVPENQPQHF

D: TRBD1
J: TRBJ1-3
size: .
V: TRBV9
DNA: TGTGCCAGCACCAGGACAGGCGGAGATCGAGGAAACACCATATATTTT
CDR3: CASTRTGGDRGNTIYF

D: .
J: TRBJ2-7
size: .
V: TRBV7-8
DNA: TGTGCCAGCAGCCCACAAACGGACCAGTACTTC
CDR3: CASSPQTDQYF

D: TRBD2
J: TRBJ2-7
size: .
V: TRBV9
DNA: TGTGCCAGCAGCGTAAGCCCCGGGGGGAGTGTACCGGGATACGAGCAGTACTTC
CDR3: CASSVSPGGSVPGYEQYF

D: .
J: TRBJ1-2
size: .
V: TRBV7-8
DNA: TGTGCCAGCAGCCTAACGGAGCATGGCTACACCTTC
CDR3: CASSLTEHGYTF

D: TRBD1
J: TRBJ1-3
size: .
V: TRBV10-1
DNA: TGCGCCAGCCTCACAGGGGATGGAAACACCATATATTTT
CDR3: CASLTGDGNTIYF

D: TRBD1
J: TRBJ1-5
size: few
V: TRBV4-1
DNA: TGCGCCAGCAGCCGAGACAGGGGAGGTACGCCCCAGCATTTT
CDR3: CASSRDRGGTPQHF

D: TRBD2
J: TRBJ2-3
size: .
V: TRBV9
DNA: TGTGCCAGCAGCGTGACTAGCGGGGGGGCCGCAGATACGCAGTATTTT
CDR3: CASSVTSGGAADTQYF

D: TRBD1
J: TRBJ1-4
size: .
V: TRBV6-6
DNA: TGTGCCAGCAGTTACAGGGACAGTAATGAAAAACTGTTTTTT
CDR3: CASSYRDSNEKLFF

D: .
J: TRBJ2-1
size: .
V: TRBV9
DNA: TGTGCCAGTGGCCTTGAGCAGTTCTTC
CDR3: CASGLEQFF

D: .
J: TRBJ2-3
size: .
V: TRBV10-3
DNA: TGTGCCATCAGTGAGGGGGCAGATACGCAGTATTTT
CDR3: CAISEGADTQYF

D: .
J: TRBJ2-7
size: .
V: TRBV1
DNA: TGCACCAGCTACAGGGGGCCAGGAGCCGACGAGCAGTACTTC
CDR3: CTSYRGPGADEQYF

D: .
J: TRBJ2-5
size: .
V: TRBV5-3
DNA: TGTGCCAGAAGCCCCCCACGAAGGAAAGGGTACCAAGAGACCCAGTACTTC
CDR3: CARSPPRRKGYQETQYF

D: .
J: TRBJ1-1
size: few
V: TRBV5-1
DNA: TGCGCCAGCAGCTTGGCCTCCACTGAAGCTTTCTTT
CDR3: CASSLASTEAFF

D: .
J: TRBJ2-2
size: few
V: TRBV6-5
DNA: TGTGCCAGCAGTTACTCAGGCAGTCCGAACACCGGGGAGCTGTTTTTT
CDR3: CASSYSGSPNTGELFF

D: TRBD2
J: TRBJ2-2
size: .
V: TRBV10-3
DNA: TGTGCCATCAGTGGCGGGGGGGAATACACCGGGGAGCTGTTTTTT
CDR3: CAISGGGEYTGELFF

D: TRBD1
J: TRBJ1-1
size: .
V: TRBV25-1
DNA: TGTGCCAGCAGGGGGACAGGGGCCTGGAACACTGAAGCTTTCTTT
CDR3: CASRGTGAWNTEAFF

D: TRBD2
J: TRBJ2-7
size: .
V: TRBV15
DNA: TGTGCCACCAGCCGAAGCCGACTAGCGGGTACCACCTACGAGCAGTACTTC
CDR3: CATSRSRLAGTTYEQYF

D: .
J: TRBJ2-2
size: .
V: TRBV29-1
DNA: TGCAGCGTCCTGATTTGGGCCCCTTGGGGGTATCAAACCGGGGAGCTGTTTTTT
CDR3: CSVLIWAPWGYQTGELFF

D: .
J: TRBJ1-2
size: .
V: TRBV10-2
DNA: TGCGCCAGCAGCCCCTCCGCCTTTACGTATGGCTACACCTTC
CDR3: CASSPSAFTYGYTF

D: .
J: TRBJ1-6
size: .
V: TRBV5-1
DNA: TGCGCCAGCAGCTCCCTACAGGTCTCGGTCCACTTT
CDR3: CASSSLQVSVHF

D: .
J: TRBJ2-3
size: .
V: TRBV5-6
DNA: TGTGCCAGCAGCTTGTCAGGCAGAACAGATACGCAGTATTTT
CDR3: CASSLSGRTDTQYF

D: .
J: TRBJ2-4
size: few
V: TRBV7-2
DNA: TGTGCCAGCAGCTTAGCTCCGAGGGCCAAAAACATTCAGTACTTC
CDR3: CASSLAPRAKNIQYF

D: .
J: TRBJ1-5
size: .
V: TRBV19
DNA: TGTGCCAGTAGTATAGATGGAGACAGCGTGGTTAATAGCAATCAGCCCCAGCATTTT
CDR3: CASSIDGDSVVNSNQPQHF

D: TRBD1
J: TRBJ1-4
size: .
V: TRBV29-1
DNA: TGCAGCGTGGGGGACAGGGTAAATGAAAAACTGTTTTTT
CDR3: CSVGDRVNEKLFF

D: .
J: TRBJ1-1
size: .
V: TRBV9
DNA: TGTGCCAGCAGCGTACGGATGAACACTGAAGCTTTCTTT
CDR3: CASSVRMNTEAFF

D: .
J: TRBJ2-3
size: .
V: TRBV2
DNA: TGTGCCAGCAGTGAGATCGGGGGTACGCAGTATTTT
CDR3: CASSEIGGTQYF

D: .
J: TRBJ1-5
size: .
V: TRBV5-6
DNA: TGTGCCAGCAGCTTGGGGGACGGTAGCAATCAGCCCCAGCATTTT
CDR3: CASSLGDGSNQPQHF

D: TRBD2
J: TRBJ2-7
size: .
V: TRBV5-4
DNA: TGTGCCAGCAGCTTGGCGGCTAGCGGTACCCTTGAGCAGTACTTC
CDR3: CASSLAASGTLEQYF

D: .
J: TRBJ1-5
size: .
V: TRBV6-1
DNA: TGTGCCAGCAGTGTGTCAGTCCCCTCCAATCAGCCCCAGCATTTT
CDR3: CASSVSVPSNQPQHF

D: .
J: TRBJ1-1
size: .
V: TRBV7-2
DNA: TGTGCCAGCAGCTTAGCACAGGGCCTTAACACTGAAGCTTTCTTT
CDR3: CASSLAQGLNTEAFF

D: TRBD2
J: TRBJ2-3
size: .
V: TRBV7-9
DNA: TGTGCCAGCAGCCCAGAGGCGGGGGGCCACACAGATACGCAGTATTTT
CDR3: CASSPEAGGHTDTQYF

D: TRBD2
J: TRBJ2-1
size: once
V: TRBV7-3
DNA: TGTGCCAGCAGCCTTGGGGGCGGGAGGTACGGTGAGCAGTTCTTC
CDR3: CASSLGGGRYGEQFF

D: TRBD1
J: TRBJ1-1
size: .
V: TRBV7-8
DNA: TGTGCCAGCAGCTTAGTGGAAGGGGGCGGGCGGACTGAAGCTTTCTTT
CDR3: CASSLVEGGGRTEAFF

D: .
J: TRBJ1-1
size: .
V: TRBV6-6
DNA: TGTGCCAGCAGCCGCTCCCCAGGGGCAACTGAAGCTTTCTTT
CDR3: CASSRSPGATEAFF